A single TCR beta chain is shown here with its context. Assay used: immunoSEQ multiplex PCR; TCRdb lists only in-frame clones, some missing. Among approximately 270,000 clones listed, around 90% were seen once. The entry originates in a study of blood T cell repertoires in COVID-19. On the study more broadly: Sites in the United States, Italy and Spain provided acute and convalescent COVID-19 samples. From T cells, B-cell-depleted T cells, or PBMCs came the material, which was cDNA or gDNA.

Participants were aged about 18 to 90 years, lived in over 20 US areas, and enrolled virtually. The V and J ends lost 1 base and 7 bases respectively, with 13 bases between them. The CDR3 extends over 15 amino acids. The germline V gene encodes CDR1 KGHSH and CDR2 LQKENI. The source of this sequence is a human donor in a cohort exposed to, infected with or recovered from COVID-19 (not recorded which). The donor label of this sample is uncertain. The specimen sequenced was PBMCs or T cells enriched from blood (not recorded which). The chain employs TRBV18 and TRBJ1-4, with D possibly TRBD1 on 6 matching bases. The CDR3 region is CASSPQQGRFEKLFF. CDR3 DNA: TGTGCCAGCTCACCACAACAGGGAAGATTTGAAAAACTGTTTTTT. The full variable domain, rest sourced from reference TRBV18 and TRBJ1-4, is NAGVMQNPRHLVRRRGQEARLRCSPMKGHSHVYWYRQLPEEGLKFMVYLQKENIIDESGMPKERFSAEFPKEGPSILRIQQVVRGDSAAYFCASSPQQGRFEKLFFGSGTQLSVL.